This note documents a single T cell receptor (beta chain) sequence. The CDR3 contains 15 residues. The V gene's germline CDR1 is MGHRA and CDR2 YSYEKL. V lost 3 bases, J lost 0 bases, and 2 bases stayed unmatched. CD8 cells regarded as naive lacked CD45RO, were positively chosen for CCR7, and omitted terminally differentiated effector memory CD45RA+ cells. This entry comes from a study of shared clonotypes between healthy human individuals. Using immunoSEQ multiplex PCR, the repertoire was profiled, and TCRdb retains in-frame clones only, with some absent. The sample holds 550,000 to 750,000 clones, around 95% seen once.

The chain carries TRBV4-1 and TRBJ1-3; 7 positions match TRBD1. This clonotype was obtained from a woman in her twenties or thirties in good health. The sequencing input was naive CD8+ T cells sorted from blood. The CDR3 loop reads CASSQGTVSGNTIYF. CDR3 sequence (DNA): TGCGCCAGCAGCCAGGGGACAGTCTCTGGAAACACCATATATTTT.